These 23 T cell receptor beta chains were all obtained from the same sample, sequenced in a study of blood T cell repertoires in COVID-19. Here immunoSEQ multiplex PCR was the method, and the copy in TCRdb shows in-frame clones only, minus some. Among around 470,000 clones listed, 89% were seen once. Sequencing input: peripheral blood. The receptors stem from a man between 18 and 29 years old with COVID-19, enrolled during active disease.

This rearrangement joins TRBV13 to TRBJ1-6; D is unclear. Trimming removed 3 bases from V and 0 bases from J, with 9 bases in between. Germline V CDR1 and CDR2: PRHDT, FYEKMQ (reference sequence). CDR3 length equals 16 residues. In DNA, the CDR3 is TGTGCCAGCAGCTTTGCGGATAGCTCCTATAATTCACCCCTCCACTTT. It translates to CASSFADSSYNSPLHF.

The chain is built from TRBV25-1 and TRBJ1-2, with D possibly TRBD1 on 5 matching bases. V was pared by 3 bases and J by 6 bases, with 17 bases between. The CDR3 loop spans 15 amino acids. The germline V gene has CDR1 MGHDK and CDR2 SYGVNS. This CDR3 is CASSDPRTTWHGYTF. CDR3 DNA: TGTGCCAGCAGTGATCCCCGGACAACTTGGCATGGCTACACCTTC.

V is TRBV12-3 or TRBV12-4 and J is TRBJ1-2; TRBD1 is a possible D gene (5 bases). This CDR3 is 13 amino acids long. V was pared by 5 bases and J by 6 bases, with 13 bases between. CDR3 region: CASSKTVSDGYTF. The CDR3 DNA is TGTGCCAGCAGTAAGACAGTTTCTGATGGCTACACCTTC.

This chain's CDR3 is CAWGELAEYNEQFF. The CDR3, as DNA: TGTGCCTGGGGCGAACTAGCGGAGTACAATGAGCAGTTCTTC. The gene calls are TRBV30 and TRBJ2-1; 8 nucleotides match TRBD2. The CDR3 spans 14 residues. With V trimmed by 5 bases and J by 4 bases, 7 bases remained unmatched. Germline CDR1 GTSNPN, CDR2 SVGIG (reference sequence).

This clone was seen just once. The J gene is TRBJ2-5, the V gene TRBV15; 7 bases are shared with TRBD2. The CDR3 spans 17 residues. Germline-derived CDR1 and CDR2 are LNHNV and YYDKDF (reference sequence). V lost 1 base and J lost 4; bases outside the gene matches: 12. The chain's CDR3 is CATSRVQVGRGGETQYF. The CDR3 DNA reads TGTGCCACCAGCAGAGTCCAAGTTGGGAGGGGCGGAGAGACCCAGTACTTC. Together with reference TRBV15 and TRBJ2-5, the CDR3 gives the full variable domain: DAMVIQNPRYQVTQFGKPVTLSCSQTLNHNVMYWYQQKSSQAPKLLFHYYDKDFNNEADTPDNFQSRRPNTSFCFLDIRSPGLGDTAMYLCATSRVQVGRGGETQYFGPGTRLLVL.

The V call is TRBV24-1, the J call TRBJ2-7; TRBD1 agrees at 7 bases. This CDR3 contains 15 residues. J was trimmed by 3 bases and V by 1 base; bases with no gene match: 5. CDR1 and CDR2 from the germline V gene are KGHDR and SFDVKD. CDR3 DNA: TGTGCCACCAGTGATTTCTGGGACAGCCTCTACGAGCAGTACTTC. It is translated as CATSDFWDSLYEQYF.

The J gene is TRBJ2-7, the V gene TRBV28, with D possibly being TRBD2 (6 bases). There are 16 residues in the CDR3. The ends were cut back, 3 bases at V and 0 bases at J, with 15 bases in the middle. Looked up from germline, CDR1 is MDHEN and CDR2 is SYDVKM. The CDR3 sequence: CASSFRPGGLSYEQYF. CDR3 nucleotide sequence: TGTGCCAGCAGTTTTCGCCCCGGGGGACTCTCCTACGAGCAGTACTTC.

The chain combines TRBV6-5 with TRBJ1-2, with 9 nucleotides matching TRBD1. Trimming at V came to 6 bases and at J to 6 bases, leaving 8 bases not matched to a gene. The CDR3 spans 14 residues. Germline V lookup: CDR1 MNHEY, CDR2 SVGAGI. For the CDR3, the DNA is TGTGCCAGCAGACCCCCGGGACAGGGTCATGGCTACACCTTC. Translation gives CASRPPGQGHGYTF.

This sequence joins TRBV21-1 and TRBJ1-5; the table's D call TRBD1 went unverified against the DNA. TRBV21-1 constitutes a pseudogene. The CDR3 loop spans 16 amino acids. CDR3: CASSRDTGYSNQPQHF. The DNA of the CDR3 is TGTGCCAGCAGCAGAGATACAGGGTATAGCAATCAGCCCCAGCATTTT.

This chain connects TRBV24-1 to TRBJ1-1; no definite D call. V lost 9 bases, J lost 0 bases, and 16 bases lay in between. CDR3 length equals 15 residues. The V gene's germline CDR1 is KGHDR and CDR2 SFDVKD. The CDR3 region has the DNA TGTGCCACCTGGCTCGCTCATACGTTGAACACTGAAGCTTTCTTT. As protein: CATWLAHTLNTEAFF.

This clone has just a few counts. The J gene is TRBJ2-7, the V gene TRBV2, with TRBD2 matching 7 bases. Trimming took 10 bases from V and 7 from J; bases not matched to a gene: 10. The CDR3 is 12 amino acids. Per germline, CDR1 SNHLY and CDR2 FYNNEI. The CDR3 DNA follows: TGTGCCACCGGAGGACTAGTGTCTGAGCAGTACTTC. Protein: CATGGLVSEQYF.

This chain uses TRBV7-2 with TRBJ2-7; 8 bases are shared with TRBD2. Trimming removed 2 bases from V and 7 bases from J; junction bases left unmatched: 13. Germline V gene data show CDR1 as SGHTA and CDR2 as FQGNSA. This CDR3 has 16 residues. This chain's CDR3 is CASSLMSGSAVGEQYF. DNA for the CDR3: TGTGCCAGCAGCTTAATGAGCGGGAGTGCGGTTGGTGAGCAGTACTTC.

CDR3 DNA: TGTGCCAGCAGTGATTTGGTCCGCGGGCAGGGGTCCAATCAGCCCCAGCATTTT. Protein product: CASSDLVRGQGSNQPQHF. The rearrangement uses TRBV6-1 and TRBJ1-5; D possibly corresponds to TRBD1 (6 bases). Germline V CDR1 and CDR2: MNHNS, SASEGT. The V gene lost 3 bases and the J gene lost 3 bases, with 21 bases spanning the gap. The CDR3 consists of 18 residues.

This sequence joins TRBV7-3 and TRBJ2-3; D is unresolved. Germline CDR1 is SGHTA and CDR2 is FQGTGA. The CDR3 extends over 14 amino acids. V was cut by 1 base and J by 3 bases, with 8 bases left in between. The chain's CDR3 is CASSLSDTTDTQYF. The CDR3 DNA follows: TGTGCCAGCAGCTTAAGCGACACGACAGATACGCAGTATTTT.

The chain combines TRBV5-5 with TRBJ2-3; D perhaps matches TRBD2 (6 bases). Germline CDR1 SGHKS, CDR2 YYEKEE (reference sequence). This CDR3 is built from 16 residues. Trimming shortened V by 0 bases and J by 3 bases, and 14 bases separated the two germline ends. The DNA of the CDR3 is TGTGCCAGCAGCTTGGTAGGCGGGGCCAGGACAGATACGCAGTATTTT. It yields the protein CASSLVGGARTDTQYF.

This chain uses TRBV2 with TRBJ2-5, with a weak D call TRBD2 (5 bases). Trimming removed 7 bases from V and 2 bases from J, with 8 bases in between. CDR3 length equals 12 residues. Germline-derived CDR1 and CDR2 are SNHLY and FYNNEI. For the CDR3, the DNA is TGTGCCAGCAAGGAGCGGCAAGAGACCCAGTACTTC. This encodes CASKERQETQYF.

The chain combines TRBV4-1 with TRBJ2-3; 7 bases map to TRBD1. V shed 8 bases, J shed 1 base, and the junction held 9 bases outside the gene matches. Germline V gene lookup returns CDR1 MGHRA and CDR2 YSYEKL. This CDR3 region has 15 residues. CDR3 in amino acids: CASRGQADGTDTQYF. The CDR3 region has the DNA TGCGCCAGCCGCGGACAGGCTGACGGCACAGATACGCAGTATTTT.

The CDR3 DNA follows: TGTGCCAGCAGATCTAGCACAGATACGCAGTATTTT. It yields the protein CASRSSTDTQYF. The J gene is TRBJ2-3, the V gene TRBV12-3 or TRBV12-4; D gene ambiguous. Trimming took off 6 bases at V and 0 bases at J, with 4 bases between the two ends. This CDR3 spans 12 amino acids.

The CDR3 is CASRRRRQGSYNSPLHF. In DNA, the CDR3 is TGTGCCAGCAGGAGGCGTAGACAGGGCTCCTATAATTCACCCCTCCACTTT. V and J are TRBV2 and TRBJ1-6, with 7 bases aligning to TRBD1. In germline, CDR1 is SNHLY, CDR2 FYNNEI. The CDR3 is 17 amino acids. J gave up 0 bases and V 6 bases, and 8 bases lay outside the gene matches.

This clone was seen only once. The V and J genes are TRBV7-8 and TRBJ1-3, with D maybe TRBD1 (6 bases). V lost 4 bases and J 2 bases, leaving 12 bases between the germline ends. The germline V gene encodes CDR1 SGHVS and CDR2 FQNEAQ. The CDR3 runs 15 residues. The CDR3 bases are TGTGCCAGCAGCTACAGGGTGTTGGCTGGAAACACCATATATTTT. It translates to CASSYRVLAGNTIYF.

This CDR3 is CASSESGTGPTQPQHF. CDR3 nucleotide sequence: TGTGCCAGCAGTGAAAGTGGGACAGGGCCTACTCAGCCCCAGCATTTT. The chain recombines TRBV2 with TRBJ1-5, with 9 bases matching TRBD1. CDR1 SNHLY and CDR2 FYNNEI come from the germline V gene. The V and J ends lost 2 bases and 6 bases, in that order; junction bases with no gene match: 8. The CDR3 is 16 amino acids. Full variable domain (outside the CDR3, taken from reference TRBV2 and TRBJ1-5): EPEVTQTPSHQVTQMGQEVILRCVPISNHLYFYWYRQILGQKVEFLVSFYNNEISEKSEIFDDQFSVERPDGSNFTLKIRSTKLEDSAMYFCASSESGTGPTQPQHFGDGTRLSIL.

This chain uses TRBV5-4 with TRBJ2-1, with TRBD1 matching 7 bases. The CDR3 contains 15 residues. Germline CDR1 SGHNT, CDR2 YYREEE (reference sequence). Germline trimming cut 3 bases from V and 9 bases from J; bases unmatched to any gene: 12. The chain's CDR3 is CASSYNRQGSGEQFF. Written as DNA, the CDR3 is TGTGCCAGCAGCTACAACCGACAGGGTTCTGGTGAGCAGTTCTTC. Variable domain in full (rest from reference TRBV5-4 and TRBJ2-1): ETGVTQSPTHLIKTRGQQVTLRCSSQSGHNTVSWYQQALGQGPQFIFQYYREEENGRGNFPPRFSGLQFPNYSSELNVNALELDDSALYLCASSYNRQGSGEQFFGPGTRLTVL.

Of note for this clone: Other nucleotide sequences in the sample specify the same CDR3. The chain combines TRBV11-3 with TRBJ2-7, with D uncertain. The length of the CDR3 is 13 residues. Trimming took 4 bases from V and 0 from J, leaving 7 bases between them. Per germline, CDR1 SGHNT and CDR2 YENEEA. Here the CDR3 reads CASSSRVSYEQYF. The CDR3 DNA follows: TGTGCCAGCAGCTCTAGAGTCTCCTACGAGCAGTACTTC.